Below, 17 T cell receptor beta chains from the same sample are listed, as sequenced in a study of blood T cell repertoires in COVID-19. TCRdb's copy holds only in-frame clones and misses some; the assay was immunoSEQ multiplex PCR. The repertoire holds about half a million clones, with 80% to 90% as singletons. Sequencing was performed on PBMCs or T cells enriched from blood (not recorded which). These receptors originate from a woman in her fifties or sixties who had recovered from COVID-19.

The rearrangement uses TRBV18 and TRBJ1-2, with D possibly matching TRBD1 (6 bases). V lost 3 bases, J lost 2 bases, and 19 bases lay in between. The CDR3 has 17 amino acids. CDR1 and CDR2 from the germline V gene are KGHSH and LQKENI. The CDR3 here is CASSPLGGRGANYGYTF. The CDR3, as DNA: TGTGCCAGCTCACCCCTTGGGGGCCGGGGGGCGAACTATGGCTACACCTTC.

This chain uses TRBV4-1 with TRBJ2-3; 13 bases map to TRBD2. V dropped 4 bases and J dropped 1; count of bases not matched to a gene: 2. This CDR3 spans 16 amino acids. Germline assignment: CDR1 MGHRA and CDR2 YSYEKL. This chain's CDR3 is CASSRTSGGRTDTQYF. The CDR3 nucleotides are TGCGCCAGCAGCCGGACTAGCGGGGGCCGCACAGATACGCAGTATTTT.

The V gene is TRBV7-6, the J gene TRBJ2-7, with D possibly matching TRBD1 (6 bases). V was trimmed by 5 bases and J by 0 bases, leaving 8 bases between them. Per the germline V gene, CDR1 is SGHVS and CDR2 is FNYEAQ. CDR3 length equals 13 residues. This chain's CDR3 is CASSPRGSYEQYF. The CDR3 nucleotides read TGTGCCAGCAGCCCCAGGGGCTCCTACGAGCAGTACTTC.

The V call is TRBV30, the J call TRBJ1-1; TRBD1 aligns across 9 bases. Germline CDR1 reads GTSNPN; CDR2 reads SVGIG (reference sequence). Losses at the gene ends were 5 bases for V and 5 bases for J; bases not matched to a gene: 9. This CDR3 is 14 amino acids long. The CDR3 reads CAWGTGGVRTEAFF. The CDR3 DNA reads TGTGCCTGGGGAACAGGGGGCGTAAGGACTGAAGCTTTCTTT.

The rearrangement links TRBV29-1 to TRBJ1-2; D is perhaps TRBD1 (5 bases). Trimming stripped 7 bases from V and 2 bases from J, with 20 bases between. Germline-derived CDR1 and CDR2 are SQVTM and ANQGSEA. The CDR3 length is 15 residues. The CDR3 loop reads CSAEVWQGRNYGYTF. CDR3 coding DNA: TGCAGCGCCGAGGTGTGGCAGGGCCGAAACTATGGCTACACCTTC.

The chain combines TRBV5-5 with TRBJ1-2; D is perhaps TRBD1 (6 bases). This CDR3 contains 13 residues. Germline CDR1 is SGHKS and CDR2 is YYEKEE (reference sequence). Deletions cut 2 bases from V and 8 bases from J, with 13 bases between. CDR3 in amino acids: CASSFRQDEGYTF. The DNA for the CDR3 is TGTGCCAGCAGCTTTCGACAGGACGAGGGCTACACCTTC.

The V gene is TRBV14, the J gene TRBJ1-1; the match to TRBD1 covers 12 bases. CDR3 length: 18 amino acids. Germline CDR1 is SGHDN and CDR2 is FVKESK. With V trimmed by 4 bases and J by 1 base, 10 bases remained unmatched. CDR3 amino acids: CASSPGTGGVRGNTEAFF. CDR3 DNA sequence: TGTGCCAGCAGCCCCGGGACAGGGGGCGTTAGAGGGAACACTGAAGCTTTCTTT. The full variable domain, its missing parts supplied by reference TRBV14 and TRBJ1-1, is EAGVTQFPSHSVIEKGQTVTLRCDPISGHDNLYWYRRVMGKEIKFLLHFVKESKQDESGMPNNRFLAERTGGTYSTLKVQPAELEDSGVYFCASSPGTGGVRGNTEAFFGQGTRLTVV.

This chain links TRBV24-1 with TRBJ1-5; D gene unclear. V was trimmed by 5 bases and J by 2 bases, leaving 12 bases between them. Germline assignment: CDR1 KGHDR and CDR2 SFDVKD. This CDR3 has 15 residues. The CDR3 is CATSATGIGNQPQHF. DNA of the CDR3: TGTGCCACCAGTGCAACGGGGATAGGCAATCAGCCCCAGCATTTT.

This clone was seen more than once but under ten times. The CDR3 loop is CASSRGGNTIYF. Written as DNA, the CDR3 is TGTGCCAGCAGCCGAGGGGGAAACACCATATATTTT. The chain employs TRBV11-2 and TRBJ1-3; the D is unclear. Trimming took off 5 bases at V and 4 bases at J, with 6 bases between the two ends. CDR3 size: 12 residues. From germline, CDR1 is SGHAT and CDR2 FQNNGV. The whole variable domain, filled in from reference TRBV11-2 and TRBJ1-3, reads EAGVAQSPRYKIIEKRQSVAFWCNPISGHATLYWYQQILGQGPKLLIQFQNNGVVDDSQLPKDRFSAERLKGVDSTLKIQPAKLEDSAVYLCASSRGGNTIYFGEGSWLTVV.

The chain combines TRBV12-3 or TRBV12-4 with TRBJ2-5, with 7 bases matching TRBD2. V dropped 2 bases and J dropped 7; count of bases not matched to a gene: 4. The CDR3 spans 13 residues. This chain's CDR3 is CASSLTPGGTQYF. DNA of the CDR3: TGTGCCAGCAGTTTAACTCCGGGGGGGACCCAGTACTTC.

In its sample, this clone was seen a few times. This chain connects TRBV7-9 to TRBJ1-3; no clear D. The germline V and J ends were trimmed by 11 bases and 0 bases, with 8 bases remaining between them. Germline V gene data show CDR1 as SEHNR and CDR2 as FQNEAQ (reference sequence). CDR3 length: 12 residues. The CDR3 nucleotides are TGTGCCGCGGCTAGCTCTGGAAACACCATATATTTT. Encoded protein: CAAASSGNTIYF.

The chain is built from TRBV7-6 and TRBJ1-3, with unresolved D. Per germline, CDR1 SGHVS and CDR2 FNYEAQ. V was shortened by 2 bases and J by 0 bases, with 8 bases between the two germline ends. The CDR3 extends over 15 amino acids. CDR3 sequence: CASSLTRNSGNTIYF. The DNA of the CDR3 is TGTGCCAGCAGCTTAACACGAAACTCTGGAAACACCATATATTTT.

CDR3 amino acids: CASTETTLNTEAFF. CDR3 bases: TGCGCCAGCACCGAGACAACTTTGAACACTGAAGCTTTCTTT. J is TRBJ1-1 and V is TRBV5-1; D unclear. The V gene's germline CDR1 is SGHRS and CDR2 YFSETQ. The CDR3 is 14 residues long. Trimming left V 6 bases short and J 0 bases short, with 12 bases between.

This clone appeared a single time. The chain joins TRBV5-1 to TRBJ2-1, with 12 bases that match TRBD2. This CDR3 region has 17 residues. J lost 2 bases, V lost 0 bases, and 3 bases had no gene match. Germline loops: CDR1 SGHRS, CDR2 YFSETQ. As DNA, the CDR3 is TGCGCCAGCAGCTTGGCCGGACTAGCGGGGCCCTACAATGAGCAGTTCTTC. Translating it yields CASSLAGLAGPYNEQFF.

This sequence joins TRBV18 and TRBJ1-1; D call uncertain. The CDR3 contains 14 residues. CDR1 and CDR2 (germline): KGHSH, LQKENI. Between the trimmed V and J ends, which lost 5 bases and 4 bases, there was a span of 14 bases. The CDR3 reads CASSTDLGGTEAFF. The CDR3 DNA reads as TGTGCCAGCTCAACGGACCTCGGAGGCACTGAAGCTTTCTTT.

The chain carries TRBV5-4 and TRBJ2-3, with D perhaps TRBD2 (6 bases). The germline V gene has CDR1 SGHNT and CDR2 YYREEE (reference sequence). The V end was cut by 1 base, the J end by 1 base, with 10 bases between. The CDR3 has 15 amino acids. CDR3 loop: CASSLSQRGTDTQYF. For the CDR3, the DNA is TGTGCCAGCAGCTTGTCCCAGCGGGGCACAGATACGCAGTATTTT.

V is TRBV2 and J is TRBJ2-7; a weak D match, TRBD2 (6 bases). The length of the CDR3 is 14 residues. Deletions cut 6 bases from V and 6 bases from J, with 18 bases between. Germline CDR1 is SNHLY and CDR2 is FYNNEI. The CDR3 bases are TGTGCCAGCAGCTCCCGGAGGGGATGGGGCGAGCAGTACGTC. Its translation: CASSSRRGWGEQYV.